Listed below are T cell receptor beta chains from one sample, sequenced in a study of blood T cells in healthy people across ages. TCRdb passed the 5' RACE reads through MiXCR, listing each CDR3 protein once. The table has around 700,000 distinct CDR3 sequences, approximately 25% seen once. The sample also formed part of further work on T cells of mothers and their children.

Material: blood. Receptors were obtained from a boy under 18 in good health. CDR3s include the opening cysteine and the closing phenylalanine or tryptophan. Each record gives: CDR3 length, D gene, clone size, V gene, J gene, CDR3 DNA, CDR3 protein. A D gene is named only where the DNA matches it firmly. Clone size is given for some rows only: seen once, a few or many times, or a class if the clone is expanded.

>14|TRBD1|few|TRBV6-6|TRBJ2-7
TGTGCCAGCAGACCGACAGGGGGAGGGGACGAGCAGTACTTC
CASRPTGGGDEQYF
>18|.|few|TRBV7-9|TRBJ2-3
TGTGCCAGCAGCCACCCCCTGGGTCCCAATTCACGCACAGATACGCAGTATTTT
CASSHPLGPNSRTDTQYF
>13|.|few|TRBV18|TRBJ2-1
TGTGCCAGCTCACCACCTGGCGACGGGAAGCAGTTCTTC
CASSPPGDGKQFF
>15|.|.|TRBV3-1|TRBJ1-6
TGTGCCAGCAGCCAAAGGACCGCTGGTGGCTCACCCCTCCACTTT
CASSQRTAGGSPLHF
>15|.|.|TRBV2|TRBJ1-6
TGTGCCAGCATGTCGGGCCACTCCTATAATTCACCCCTCCACTTT
CASMSGHSYNSPLHF
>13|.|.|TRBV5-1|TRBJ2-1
TGCGCCAGCAGCCTGGGACCCTCGGGCGAGCAGTTCTTC
CASSLGPSGEQFF
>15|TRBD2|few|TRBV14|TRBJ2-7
TGTGCCAGCAGCCAACCTAGCGGGAGAGGGTACGAGCAGTACTTC
CASSQPSGRGYEQYF
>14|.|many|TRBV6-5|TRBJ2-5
.
CASSSSGLAQTQYF
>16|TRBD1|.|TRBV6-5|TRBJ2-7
TGTGCCAGCAGTTACTCGTCCCGGGACAGTTTTAACGAGCAGTACTTC
CASSYSSRDSFNEQYF
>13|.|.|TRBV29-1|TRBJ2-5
TGCAGCGTCACCAAGAACGGTGGGGAGACCCAGTACTTC
CSVTKNGGETQYF
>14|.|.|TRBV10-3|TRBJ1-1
TGTGCCTCCCAAAGAGGAGGTAGCGGCACTGAAGCTTTCTTT
CASQRGGSGTEAFF
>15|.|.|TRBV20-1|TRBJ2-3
TGCAGTGCTAGCTACGGATGGGGAAACACAGATACGCAGTATTTT
CSASYGWGNTDTQYF
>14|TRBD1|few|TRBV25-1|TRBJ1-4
TGTGCCAGCAGATCCGGGACAGGGGGTGAAAAACTGTTTTTT
CASRSGTGGEKLFF
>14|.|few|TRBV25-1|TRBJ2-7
TGTGCCAGCAGTGGACGGACAGTGCCCTACGAGCAGTACTTC
CASSGRTVPYEQYF
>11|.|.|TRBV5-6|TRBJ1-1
TGTGCCAGCAGCTTGGGGGCCAGGGCTTTCTTT
CASSLGARAFF
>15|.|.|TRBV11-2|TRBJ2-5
TGTGCCAGCGGCTTCTTCGGCGGTCGGCCGGAGACCCAGTACTTC
CASGFFGGRPETQYF
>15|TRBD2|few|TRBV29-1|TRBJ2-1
TGCAGCCCTTCCGGACTAGCGGGGAGCTACAATGAGCAGTTCTTC
CSPSGLAGSYNEQFF
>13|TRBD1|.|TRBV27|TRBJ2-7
TGTGCCAGTCGACAGGGTAGGTGGCACGAGCAGTACTTC
CASRQGRWHEQYF
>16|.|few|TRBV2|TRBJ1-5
TGTGCCAGCACAGCAGGGCTAGGGCTCTCAGGGCAGCCCCAGCATTTT
CASTAGLGLSGQPQHF
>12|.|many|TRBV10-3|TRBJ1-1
TGTGCCATCAGGGAAACAGGAGCTGAAGCTTTCTTT
CAIRETGAEAFF
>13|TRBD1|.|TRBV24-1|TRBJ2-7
TGTGCCACCAGTGATTTGCCAGGGGGCGAGCAGTACTTC
CATSDLPGGEQYF
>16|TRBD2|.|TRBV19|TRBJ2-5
TGTGCCAGTAGAGACACCGGGACTAGCTTACAAGAGACCCAGTACTTC
CASRDTGTSLQETQYF
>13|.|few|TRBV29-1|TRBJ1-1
TGCAGCGTTCATCCGGGCTGGGACACTGAAGCTTTCTTT
CSVHPGWDTEAFF
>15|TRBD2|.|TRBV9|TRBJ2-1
TGTGCCAGCAGCGTAGAGGGCGGGGGGGCTTATGAGCAGTTCTTC
CASSVEGGGAYEQFF
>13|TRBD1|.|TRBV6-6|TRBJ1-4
TGTGCCAGCAGTTACTCGGGACAGGCGGAACTGTTTTTT
CASSYSGQAELFF
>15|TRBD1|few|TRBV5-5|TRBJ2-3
TGTGCCAGCAGCTCCCAGGACAGGGTTCGAGCTACGCAGTATTTT
CASSSQDRVRATQYF
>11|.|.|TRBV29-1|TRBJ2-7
TGCAGCGTGGACGCAGGGACCGAGCAGTACTTC
CSVDAGTEQYF
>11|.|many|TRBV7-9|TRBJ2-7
TGTGCCAGCAGTTTAGACACCGAGCAGTACTTC
CASSLDTEQYF
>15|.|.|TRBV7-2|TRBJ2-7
TGTGCCAGCAGCTCGGCCGGGACTTTATCCTACGAGCAGTACTTC
CASSSAGTLSYEQYF
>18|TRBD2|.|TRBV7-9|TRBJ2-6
TGTGCCAGCAGCCCTACTAGCGGGCCCCGCTCTGGGGCCAACGTCCTGACTTTC
CASSPTSGPRSGANVLTF
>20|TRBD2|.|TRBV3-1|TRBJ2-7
TGTGCCAGCAGCCAAGCGGTGCCCAAACTAGCGGAACAATTCTCCTACGAGCAGTACTTC
CASSQAVPKLAEQFSYEQYF
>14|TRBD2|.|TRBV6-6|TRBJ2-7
TGTGCCAGCAGCGAACGACTAGCGGGACAGGTGCAGTACTTC
CASSERLAGQVQYF
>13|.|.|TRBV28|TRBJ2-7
TGTGCCAGTAAGGGGAGTCTTCGGTACGAGCAGTACTTC
CASKGSLRYEQYF
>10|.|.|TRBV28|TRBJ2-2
TGTGCCAGCAGCAGGGTAGAGCTGTTTTTT
CASSRVELFF
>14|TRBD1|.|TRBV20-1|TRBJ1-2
TGCAGTGCTAGTGTGGCAGGGGGGAACTATGGCTACACCTTC
CSASVAGGNYGYTF
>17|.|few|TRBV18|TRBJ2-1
TGTGCCAGCTCACCACCGGATCTCCGGCGGACGAAGCATGAGCAGTTCTTC
CASSPPDLRRTKHEQFF
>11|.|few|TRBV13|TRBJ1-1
TGTGCCAGCAGCTCGAGGGATTTGGCTTTCTTT
CASSSRDLAFF
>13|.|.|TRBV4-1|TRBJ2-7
TGCGCCAGCAGCCAAACCGGGGTTGACGAGCAGTACTTC
CASSQTGVDEQYF
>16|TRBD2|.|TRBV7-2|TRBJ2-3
TGTGCCAGCAGCTTAGTTACCGGGGGGGTTCCAGATACGCAGTATTTT
CASSLVTGGVPDTQYF
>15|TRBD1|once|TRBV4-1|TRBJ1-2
TGCGCCAGCAGCCACGGGACAGGGCTATACTATGGCTACACCTTC
CASSHGTGLYYGYTF
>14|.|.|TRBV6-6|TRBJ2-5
TGTGCCAGCAGTTCCGACGGGTACCAAGAGACCCAGTACTTC
CASSSDGYQETQYF
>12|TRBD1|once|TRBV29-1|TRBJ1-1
TGCAGCGTTGGAGGGGGCCTCACTGAAGCTTTCTTT
CSVGGGLTEAFF
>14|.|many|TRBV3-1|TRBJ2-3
TGTGCCAGCAGCCACGCCGGCGGCGCAGATACGCAGTATTTT
CASSHAGGADTQYF
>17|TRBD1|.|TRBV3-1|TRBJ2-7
TGTGCCAGCAGCCACCCTACCCCGGGACAGAGCTTCTACGAGCAGTACTTC
CASSHPTPGQSFYEQYF
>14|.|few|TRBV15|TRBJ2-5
TGTGCCACCAGCAGAGGAGGACTTTTCGAGACCCAGTACTTC
CATSRGGLFETQYF
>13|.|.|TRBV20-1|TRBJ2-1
TGCAGTGCTGGAGAGAAGCAACTGAATGAGCAGTTCTTC
CSAGEKQLNEQFF
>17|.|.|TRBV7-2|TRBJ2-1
TGTGCCAGCAGCTCCGGGGGAGGGGGACAGCGTATCAATGAGCAGTTCTTC
CASSSGGGGQRINEQFF
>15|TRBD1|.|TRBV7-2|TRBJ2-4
TGTGCCAGCAGGGGGGGGGGACAGGGACGGAACATTCAGTACTTC
CASRGGGQGRNIQYF
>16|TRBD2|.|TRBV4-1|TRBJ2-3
TGCGCCAGCAGCCGCCCGAGGGAGGGAACCACAGATACGCAGTATTTT
CASSRPREGTTDTQYF
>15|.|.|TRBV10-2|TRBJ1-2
TGCGCCAGCAGTGAGAGTCAGGCACAGGGCTATGGCTACACCTTC
CASSESQAQGYGYTF
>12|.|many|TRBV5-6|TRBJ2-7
TGTGCCAGCAGCTTGGTGAGGGGCGAGCAGTACTTC
CASSLVRGEQYF
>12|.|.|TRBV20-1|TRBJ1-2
TGCAGTGCTAGCCAGAATAACTATGGCTACACCTTC
CSASQNNYGYTF
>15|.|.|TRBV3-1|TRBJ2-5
TGTGCCAGCAGCCCGGAAACAGGGATGGGGGAGACCCAGTACTTC
CASSPETGMGETQYF
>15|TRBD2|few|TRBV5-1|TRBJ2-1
TGCGCCAGCAGCTTGGTGGCGGGGGAGCACAATGAGCAGTTCTTC
CASSLVAGEHNEQFF
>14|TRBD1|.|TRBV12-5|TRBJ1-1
TGTGCTAGTGGTACCGCGGGGGACAGGGGGCAAGCTTTCTTT
CASGTAGDRGQAFF